This T cell receptor (beta chain) originates from a study of T cell responses to AZD1222 COVID-19 vaccine. Germline trimming cut 6 bases from V and 5 bases from J; bases unmatched to any gene: 2. CDR1 and CDR2 from the germline V gene are SNHLY and FYNNEI. The CDR3 totals 13 residues. General observations from the study: Unmutated variant regions are reportedly targeted by nearly half of spike-specific TCRs. CD4 TCRs covered the whole spike, strongest at regions 160-218 and 743-854.

Comment on this clone: The target antigen is unknown.

Profiling relied on immunoSEQ multiplex PCR, and the TCRdb table lists in-frame clones only, not all of them. This table has over 120,000 clones, about 90% appearing once. The specimen was peripheral blood, collected 28 days after the second AZD1222 dose. This TCR came from an adult who received the AZD1222 COVID-19 vaccine. V usage is TRBV2 and J usage is TRBJ2-1; 9 positions agree with TRBD2. CDR3 bases: TGTGCCAGCAGCCTAGCGGGGCACAATGAGCAGTTCTTC. Translating gives CASSLAGHNEQFF.